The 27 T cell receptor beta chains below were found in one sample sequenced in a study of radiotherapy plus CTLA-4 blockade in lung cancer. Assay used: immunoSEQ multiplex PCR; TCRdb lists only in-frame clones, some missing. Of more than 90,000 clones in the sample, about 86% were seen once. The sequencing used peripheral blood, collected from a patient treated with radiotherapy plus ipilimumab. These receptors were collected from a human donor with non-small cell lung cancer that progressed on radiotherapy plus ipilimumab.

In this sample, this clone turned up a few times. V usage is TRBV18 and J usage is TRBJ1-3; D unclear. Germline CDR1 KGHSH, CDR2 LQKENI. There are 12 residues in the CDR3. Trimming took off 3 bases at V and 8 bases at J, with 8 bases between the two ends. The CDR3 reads CASSPTLDTIYF. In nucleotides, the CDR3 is TGTGCCAGCTCACCCACCTTGGACACCATATATTTT.

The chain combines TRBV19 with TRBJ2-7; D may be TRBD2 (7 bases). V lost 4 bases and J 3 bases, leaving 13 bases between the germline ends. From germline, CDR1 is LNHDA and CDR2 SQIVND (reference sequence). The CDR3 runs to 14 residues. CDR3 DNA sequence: TGTGCCAGTAGTAGGGGAGGGGGGAACTACGAGCAGTACTTC. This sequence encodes CASSRGGGNYEQYF.

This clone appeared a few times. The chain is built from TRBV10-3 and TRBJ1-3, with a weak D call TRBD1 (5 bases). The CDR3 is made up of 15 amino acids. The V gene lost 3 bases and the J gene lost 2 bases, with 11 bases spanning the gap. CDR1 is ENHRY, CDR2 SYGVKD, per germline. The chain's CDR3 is CAISERTTTGNTIYF. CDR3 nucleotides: TGTGCCATCAGTGAACGGACAACTACTGGAAACACCATATATTTT.

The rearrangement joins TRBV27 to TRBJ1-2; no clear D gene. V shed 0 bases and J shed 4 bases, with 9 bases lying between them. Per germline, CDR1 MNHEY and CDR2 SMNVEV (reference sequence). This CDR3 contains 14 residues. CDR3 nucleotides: TGTGCCAGCAGTTTATCGGGGAGCAGCTATGGCTACACCTTC. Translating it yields CASSLSGSSYGYTF.

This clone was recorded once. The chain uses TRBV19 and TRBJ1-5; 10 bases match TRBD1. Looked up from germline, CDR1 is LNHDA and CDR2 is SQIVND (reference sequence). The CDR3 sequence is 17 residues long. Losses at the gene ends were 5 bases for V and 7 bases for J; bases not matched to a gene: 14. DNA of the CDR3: TGTGCCAGTAGTCCTCTCGTGGGGACAGGGGTGGCGCAGCCCCAGCATTTT. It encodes CASSPLVGTGVAQPQHF. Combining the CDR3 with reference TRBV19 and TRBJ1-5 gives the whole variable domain DGGITQSPKYLFRKEGQNVTLSCEQNLNHDAMYWYRQDPGQGLRLIYYSQIVNDFQKGDIAEGYSVSREKKESFPLTVTSAQKNPTAFYLCASSPLVGTGVAQPQHFGDGTRLSIL.

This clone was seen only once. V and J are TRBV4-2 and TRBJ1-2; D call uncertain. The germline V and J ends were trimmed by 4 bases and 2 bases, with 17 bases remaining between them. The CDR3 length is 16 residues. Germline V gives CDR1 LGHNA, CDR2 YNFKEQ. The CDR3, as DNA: TGTGCCAGCAGCCCGAAGAGGTTCGGCCTAAACTATGGCTACACCTTC. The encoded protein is CASSPKRFGLNYGYTF.

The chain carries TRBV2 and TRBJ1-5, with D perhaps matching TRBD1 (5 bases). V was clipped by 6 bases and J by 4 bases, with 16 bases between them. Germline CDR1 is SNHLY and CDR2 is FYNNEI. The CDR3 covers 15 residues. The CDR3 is CASSPGADPNQPQHF. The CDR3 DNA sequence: TGTGCCAGCAGCCCCGGGGCAGATCCAAATCAGCCCCAGCATTTT.

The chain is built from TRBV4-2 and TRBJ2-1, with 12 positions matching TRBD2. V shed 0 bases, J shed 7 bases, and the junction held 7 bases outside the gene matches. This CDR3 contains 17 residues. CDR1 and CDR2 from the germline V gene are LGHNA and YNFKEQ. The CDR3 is CASSQDRASGRANEQFF. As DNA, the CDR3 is TGTGCCAGCAGCCAAGATCGGGCTAGCGGGAGGGCTAATGAGCAGTTCTTC.

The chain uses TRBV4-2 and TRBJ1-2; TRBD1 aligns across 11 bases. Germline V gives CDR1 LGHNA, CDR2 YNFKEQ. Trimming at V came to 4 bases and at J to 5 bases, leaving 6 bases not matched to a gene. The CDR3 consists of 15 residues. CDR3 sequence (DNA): TGTGCCAGCAGCCCCGGACAGGGGGCAGGGTATGGCTACACCTTC. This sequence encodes CASSPGQGAGYGYTF.

The CDR3 nucleotides are TGCGCCAGCAGCTTGGGAGGGTCTAGTTCGAACACTGAAGCTTTCTTT. It translates to CASSLGGSSSNTEAFF. This chain joins TRBV5-1 and TRBJ1-1; D gene uncertain. Between the trimmed V and J ends, which lost 0 bases and 1 base, there was a span of 13 bases. Germline values: CDR1 SGHRS, CDR2 YFSETQ. This CDR3 region has 16 residues.

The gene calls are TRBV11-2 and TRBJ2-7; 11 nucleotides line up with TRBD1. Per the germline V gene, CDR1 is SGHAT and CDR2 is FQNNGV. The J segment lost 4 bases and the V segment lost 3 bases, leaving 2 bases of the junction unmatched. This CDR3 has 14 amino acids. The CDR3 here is CASSLGQGGYEQYF. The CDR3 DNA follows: TGTGCCAGCAGCTTGGGACAGGGGGGTTACGAGCAGTACTTC.

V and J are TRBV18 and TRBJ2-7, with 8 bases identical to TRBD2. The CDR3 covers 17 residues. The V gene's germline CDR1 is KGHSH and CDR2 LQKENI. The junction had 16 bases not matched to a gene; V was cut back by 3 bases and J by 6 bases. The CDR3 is CASSPATGTRSGGEQYF. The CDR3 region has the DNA TGTGCCAGCTCACCGGCCACCGGGACTAGATCGGGGGGCGAGCAGTACTTC.

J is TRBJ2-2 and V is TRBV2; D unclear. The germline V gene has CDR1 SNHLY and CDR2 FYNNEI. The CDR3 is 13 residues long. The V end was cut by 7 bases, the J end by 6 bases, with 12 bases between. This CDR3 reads CASTGQGSGELFF. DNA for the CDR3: TGTGCCAGCACGGGTCAAGGGTCCGGGGAGCTGTTTTTT.

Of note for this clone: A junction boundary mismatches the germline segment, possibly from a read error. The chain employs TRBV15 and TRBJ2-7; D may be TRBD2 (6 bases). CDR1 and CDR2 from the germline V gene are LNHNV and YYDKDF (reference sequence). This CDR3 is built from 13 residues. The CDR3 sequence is CATSRDVYGGDLF. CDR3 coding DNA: TGTGCCACCAGCAGAGATGTGTATGGAGGGGACCTCTTC.

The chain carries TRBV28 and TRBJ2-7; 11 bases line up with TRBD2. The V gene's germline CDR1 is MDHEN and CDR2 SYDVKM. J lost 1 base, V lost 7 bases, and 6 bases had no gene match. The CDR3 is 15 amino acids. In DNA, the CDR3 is TGTGCCAGCAAGCTACTAGCGGGGGCATCCTACGAGCAGTACTTC. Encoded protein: CASKLLAGASYEQYF.

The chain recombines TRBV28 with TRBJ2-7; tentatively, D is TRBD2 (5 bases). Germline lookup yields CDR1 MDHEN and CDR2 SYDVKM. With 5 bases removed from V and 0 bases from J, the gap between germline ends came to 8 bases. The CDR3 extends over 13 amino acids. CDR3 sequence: CASSPAVSYEQYF. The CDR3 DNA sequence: TGTGCCAGCAGTCCAGCGGTCTCCTACGAGCAGTACTTC.

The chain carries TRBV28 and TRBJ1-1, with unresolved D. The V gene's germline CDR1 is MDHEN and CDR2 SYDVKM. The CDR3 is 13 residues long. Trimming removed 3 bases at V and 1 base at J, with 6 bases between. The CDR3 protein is CASSLGQNTEAFF. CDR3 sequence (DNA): TGTGCCAGCAGTTTGGGCCAGAACACTGAAGCTTTCTTT.

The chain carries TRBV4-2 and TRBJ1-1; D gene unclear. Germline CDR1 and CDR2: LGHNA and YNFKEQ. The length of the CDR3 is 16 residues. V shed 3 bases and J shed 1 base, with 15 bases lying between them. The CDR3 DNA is TGTGCCAGCAGCCAGACTTGGGGATCTTCGAACACTGAAGCTTTCTTT. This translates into CASSQTWGSSNTEAFF.

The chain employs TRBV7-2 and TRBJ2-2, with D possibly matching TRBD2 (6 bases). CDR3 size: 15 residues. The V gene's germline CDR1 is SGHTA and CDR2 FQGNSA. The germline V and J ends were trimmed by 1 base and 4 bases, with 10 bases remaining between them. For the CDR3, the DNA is TGTGCCAGCAGCTTAGTTTCCGGGAGCACCGGGGAGCTGTTTTTT. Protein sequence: CASSLVSGSTGELFF.

This CDR3 reads CASSAGSRSHEQYF. The CDR3, as DNA: TGTGCCAGCAGTGCCGGTAGTCGTTCCCACGAGCAGTACTTC. The chain carries TRBV6-1 and TRBJ2-7; D is undetermined. The germline V and J ends were trimmed by 4 bases and 5 bases, with 15 bases remaining between them. Germline V CDR1 and CDR2: MNHNS, SASEGT. The CDR3 runs to 14 residues.

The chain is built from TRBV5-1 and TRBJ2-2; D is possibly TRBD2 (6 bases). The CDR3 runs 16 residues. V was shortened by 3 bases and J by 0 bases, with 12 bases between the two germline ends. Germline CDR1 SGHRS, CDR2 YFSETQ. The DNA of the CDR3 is TGCGCCAGCAGCTCTATAGCGGCCTCGAACACCGGGGAGCTGTTTTTT. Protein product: CASSSIAASNTGELFF.

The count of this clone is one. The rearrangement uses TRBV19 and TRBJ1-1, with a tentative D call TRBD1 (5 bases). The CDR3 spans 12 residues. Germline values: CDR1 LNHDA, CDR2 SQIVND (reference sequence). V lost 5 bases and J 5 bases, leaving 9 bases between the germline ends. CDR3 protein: CASSPSGTEAFF. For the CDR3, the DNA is TGTGCCAGTAGTCCCTCAGGGACTGAAGCTTTCTTT.

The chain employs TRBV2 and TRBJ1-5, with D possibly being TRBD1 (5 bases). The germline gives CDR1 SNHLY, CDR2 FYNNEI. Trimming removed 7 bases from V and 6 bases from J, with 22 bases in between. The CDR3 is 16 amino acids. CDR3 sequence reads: CASTGHKGARGQPQHF. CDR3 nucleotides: TGTGCCAGCACAGGGCATAAAGGGGCGCGGGGTCAGCCCCAGCATTTT. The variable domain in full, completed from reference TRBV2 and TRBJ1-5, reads EPEVTQTPSHQVTQMGQEVILRCVPISNHLYFYWYRQILGQKVEFLVSFYNNEISEKSEIFDDQFSVERPDGSNFTLKIRSTKLEDSAMYFCASTGHKGARGQPQHFGDGTRLSIL.

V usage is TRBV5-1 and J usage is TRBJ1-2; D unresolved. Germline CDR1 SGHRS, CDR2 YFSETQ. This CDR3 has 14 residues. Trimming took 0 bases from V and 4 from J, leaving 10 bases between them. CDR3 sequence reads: CASSLGSKPYGYTF. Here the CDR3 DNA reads TGCGCCAGCAGCTTGGGTTCAAAACCCTATGGCTACACCTTC. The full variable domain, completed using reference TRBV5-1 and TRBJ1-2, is KAGVTQTPRYLIKTRGQQVTLSCSPISGHRSVSWYQQTPGQGLQFLFEYFSETQRNKGNFPGRFSGRQFSNSRSEMNVSTLELGDSALYLCASSLGSKPYGYTFGSGTRLTVV.

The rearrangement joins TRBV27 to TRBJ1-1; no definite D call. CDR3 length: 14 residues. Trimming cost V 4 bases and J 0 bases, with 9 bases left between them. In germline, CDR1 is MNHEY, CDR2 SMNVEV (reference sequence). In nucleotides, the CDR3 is TGTGCCAGCAGTTCCCCGGAAATGAACACTGAAGCTTTCTTT. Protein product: CASSSPEMNTEAFF.

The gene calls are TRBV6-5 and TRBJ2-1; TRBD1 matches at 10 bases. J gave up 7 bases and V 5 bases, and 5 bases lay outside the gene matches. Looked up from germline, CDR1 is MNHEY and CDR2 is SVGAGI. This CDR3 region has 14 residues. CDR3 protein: CASSARQGANEQFF. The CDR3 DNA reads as TGTGCCAGCAGTGCACGACAGGGGGCAAATGAGCAGTTCTTC.

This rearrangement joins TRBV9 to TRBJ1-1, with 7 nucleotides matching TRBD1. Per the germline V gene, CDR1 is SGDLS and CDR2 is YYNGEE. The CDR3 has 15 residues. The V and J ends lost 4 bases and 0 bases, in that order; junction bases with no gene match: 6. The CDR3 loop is CASSLLQGVNTEAFF. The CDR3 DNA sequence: TGTGCCAGCAGCCTCCTGCAGGGGGTGAACACTGAAGCTTTCTTT.